The rows below give T cell receptor beta chains drawn from one sample of a study of T cell changes during pregnancy in multiple sclerosis. Sequenced by immunoSEQ multiplex PCR; TCRdb stores in-frame clones only, minus some. The profile covers under 50,000 clones, with 90% appearing a single time and 0.4% to 0.55% taken by the ten largest. The starting material was CD4+ T cells from peripheral blood mononuclear cells, obtained in the first trimester of pregnancy. The receptors shown here come from a female donor in good health, enrolled as a control in a pregnancy study. Both conserved end residues are trimmed from each CDR3. D genes are given only for firm matches.

V gene: TRBV7-2
D gene: TRBD1
CDR3 protein: ASSGQGSAQY

V gene: TRBV2
D gene: -
CDR3 protein: ASSLRGIFNNEQF

V gene: TRBV2
D gene: -
CDR3 protein: ASRQADEQF

V gene: TRBV7-9
D gene: -
CDR3 protein: ASSLAAGSSEKLF

V gene: TRBV5-1
D gene: TRBD1
CDR3 protein: ASSLVVQGGAYGYT

V gene: TRBV7-9
D gene: -
CDR3 protein: ASSPVEGSGGNTIY

V gene: TRBV6-5
D gene: -
CDR3 protein: ASSYRRGGNTEAF

V gene: TRBV19
D gene: -
CDR3 protein: ASSIRDTAYEQY

V gene: TRBV7-9
D gene: TRBD2
CDR3 protein: ASSPGFRGGPDTQY

V gene: TRBV18
D gene: -
CDR3 protein: ASSRTLTGSNTEAF

V gene: TRBV19
D gene: TRBD1
CDR3 protein: ASSIGTGVSHEQF

V gene: TRBV14
D gene: -
CDR3 protein: ASSQTVYGYT

V gene: TRBV4-2
D gene: TRBD2
CDR3 protein: ASSQEVLFSSGGDTQY

V gene: TRBV6-1
D gene: TRBD1
CDR3 protein: ASRRGQVDQPQH

V gene: TRBV28
D gene: -
CDR3 protein: ASSLPRPGIQY

V gene: TRBV5-1
D gene: -
CDR3 protein: ASSLGQSNTEAF

V gene: TRBV28
D gene: -
CDR3 protein: ASSSGKETQY

V gene: TRBV10-3
D gene: TRBD1
CDR3 protein: AIRATGDYGYT

V gene: TRBV23-1
D gene: TRBD1
CDR3 protein: ASSHRIRTGVITEAF

V gene: TRBV28
D gene: TRBD1
CDR3 protein: ASRDRGVEKLF

V gene: TRBV28
D gene: TRBD1
CDR3 protein: ASRTGGAPQH

V gene: TRBV7-9
D gene: -
CDR3 protein: ASSRSGTLISYEQY

V gene: TRBV27
D gene: -
CDR3 protein: ASSSYSGWETQY

V gene: TRBV6-5
D gene: -
CDR3 protein: ASSYGAGTTRAAF

V gene: TRBV18
D gene: -
CDR3 protein: ASSPVFTGNQPQH

V gene: TRBV18
D gene: TRBD1
CDR3 protein: ASSPGGTGSSQPQH

V gene: TRBV6-6
D gene: TRBD2
CDR3 protein: ASSTPGLPTQY

V gene: TRBV29-1
D gene: -
CDR3 protein: SVEKRSGDEQY

V gene: TRBV19
D gene: TRBD1
CDR3 protein: ASSRGRGGETNEKLF

V gene: TRBV18
D gene: TRBD1
CDR3 protein: ASSPGTGGTYEQY

V gene: TRBV18
D gene: -
CDR3 protein: ASSPTGSSGNTIY

V gene: TRBV7-9
D gene: -
CDR3 protein: ASSPDSSEQY

V gene: TRBV4-3
D gene: -
CDR3 protein: ASSQGGIGNTIY

V gene: TRBV28
D gene: -
CDR3 protein: ADPSSF

V gene: TRBV5-1
D gene: -
CDR3 protein: ASSLDRGTAQRYGYT

V gene: TRBV30
D gene: TRBD1
CDR3 protein: AGTGGNSPLH

V gene: TRBV9
D gene: -
CDR3 protein: ASSPGGSFSGNTIY

V gene: TRBV7-8
D gene: TRBD2
CDR3 protein: ASSFSGGINNEQF

V gene: TRBV4-3
D gene: -
CDR3 protein: ASSQVSQSTDTQY

V gene: TRBV2
D gene: TRBD1
CDR3 protein: ASSPRDRHGYT

V gene: TRBV28
D gene: -
CDR3 protein: ASKLENLNEQF

V gene: TRBV7-9
D gene: -
CDR3 protein: ASSQARESSGNTIY

V gene: TRBV6-5
D gene: TRBD1
CDR3 protein: ASSYQDRVNTEAF

V gene: TRBV2
D gene: TRBD2
CDR3 protein: ASSEIGGGLGGELF

V gene: TRBV6-1
D gene: -
CDR3 protein: ASSDAPHEQF

V gene: TRBV9
D gene: -
CDR3 protein: ASSVALGGNTGELF

V gene: TRBV12-5
D gene: TRBD2
CDR3 protein: ASGLRLAGGLRELF

V gene: TRBV28
D gene: -
CDR3 protein: ASSGRGSRMGQY

V gene: TRBV19
D gene: TRBD1
CDR3 protein: ASSRTGDSPLH

V gene: TRBV7-2
D gene: -
CDR3 protein: ASSLRTYGYT

V gene: TRBV11-3
D gene: TRBD2
CDR3 protein: ASSLGQRGGHHEQF

V gene: TRBV7-2
D gene: -
CDR3 protein: ASSARALDTYEQY

V gene: TRBV9
D gene: TRBD1
CDR3 protein: ASNDQGAVGELF

V gene: TRBV10-2
D gene: TRBD2
CDR3 protein: ASSESRGGAGNEQF

V gene: TRBV7-2
D gene: TRBD2
CDR3 protein: ASSPRGSADTQY

V gene: TRBV5-1
D gene: -
CDR3 protein: ASSLAGVLGTEAF

V gene: TRBV5-4
D gene: -
CDR3 protein: ASSLPLLGGRFKGEQY

V gene: TRBV28
D gene: -
CDR3 protein: ASSFSGGHNQPQH